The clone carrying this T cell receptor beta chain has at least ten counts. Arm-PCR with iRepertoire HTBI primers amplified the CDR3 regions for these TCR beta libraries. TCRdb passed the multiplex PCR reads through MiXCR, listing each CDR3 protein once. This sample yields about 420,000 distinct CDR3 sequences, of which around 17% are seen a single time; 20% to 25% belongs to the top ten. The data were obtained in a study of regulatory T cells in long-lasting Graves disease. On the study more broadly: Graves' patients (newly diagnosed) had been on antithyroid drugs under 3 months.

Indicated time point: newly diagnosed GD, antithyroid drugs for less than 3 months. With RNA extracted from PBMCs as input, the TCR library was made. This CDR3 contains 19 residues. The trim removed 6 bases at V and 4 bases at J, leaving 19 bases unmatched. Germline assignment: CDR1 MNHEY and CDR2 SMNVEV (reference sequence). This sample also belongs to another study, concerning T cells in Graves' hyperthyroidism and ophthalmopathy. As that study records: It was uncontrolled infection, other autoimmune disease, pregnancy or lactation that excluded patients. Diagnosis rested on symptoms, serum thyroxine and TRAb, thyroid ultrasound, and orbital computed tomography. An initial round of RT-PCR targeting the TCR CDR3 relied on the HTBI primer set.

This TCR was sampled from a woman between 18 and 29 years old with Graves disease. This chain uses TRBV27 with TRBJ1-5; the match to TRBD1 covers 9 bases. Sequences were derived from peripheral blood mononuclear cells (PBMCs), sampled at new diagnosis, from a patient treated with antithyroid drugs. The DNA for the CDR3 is TGTGCCAGCAGCAATTCCGCCCAGCAGGGACAGGGATGGAATCAGCCCCAGCATTTT. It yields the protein CASSNSAQQGQGWNQPQHF.